Each of the 26 T cell receptor beta chains below was sequenced from the same sample in a study of blood T cell repertoires in COVID-19. Produced via immunoSEQ multiplex PCR; TCRdb's table is partial and in-frame only. The data hold some 55,000 clones, with approximately 90% observed a single time. The sequencing sample was made of peripheral blood. The receptors here all came from a woman aged 40 to 55 with active COVID-19.

The CDR3 DNA reads as TGTGCCAGCGGAAAGGGACAGGGGTACGAGCAGTACTTC. Residues: CASGKGQGYEQYF. V usage is TRBV2 and J usage is TRBJ2-7, with TRBD1 matching over 10 bases. The germline gives CDR1 SNHLY, CDR2 FYNNEI. J was trimmed by 4 bases and V by 8 bases; bases with no gene match: 5. The CDR3 has 13 residues.

The chain has TRBV2 and TRBJ2-3; TRBD1 matches 10 bases. Germline V gene lookup returns CDR1 SNHLY and CDR2 FYNNEI. J lost 3 bases, V lost 5 bases, and 2 bases had no gene match. The CDR3 extends over 14 amino acids. Here the CDR3 reads CASSWDRGTDTQYF. Written as DNA, the CDR3 is TGTGCCAGCAGTTGGGACAGGGGTACAGATACGCAGTATTTT.

V gene TRBV23-1 combines with J gene TRBJ1-4; D is ambiguous. TRBV23-1 is flagged as an ORF with uncertain function. The CDR3 is 17 amino acids. V was shortened by 3 bases and J by 8 bases, with 22 bases between the two germline ends. The CDR3, as DNA: TGCGCCAGCAGTCATAACCCCGCCCGGGGAGAGGAAGAAAAACTGTTTTTT. Residues: CASSHNPARGEEEKLFF.

V and J are TRBV10-2 and TRBJ2-1, with TRBD2 identical over 7 bases. Germline lookup yields CDR1 WSHSY and CDR2 SAAADI. Losses at the gene ends were 6 bases for V and 0 bases for J; bases not matched to a gene: 5. The CDR3 is 15 amino acids. Written as DNA, the CDR3 is TGCGCCAGCAGGGGAGGGGAAAGCTCCTACAATGAGCAGTTCTTC. It yields the protein CASRGGESSYNEQFF.

This chain connects TRBV3-1 (or the pseudogene TRBV3-2) to TRBJ1-4; a weak D match, TRBD1 (6 bases). This CDR3 is built from 14 residues. The V gene's germline CDR1 is LGHDT and CDR2 YNNKEL (reference sequence). Trimming removed 1 base from V and 11 bases from J, with 14 bases in between. Here the CDR3 reads CASSQGARRGKLFF. DNA for the CDR3: TGTGCCAGCAGCCAAGGGGCGAGAAGGGGGAAACTGTTTTTT.

V gene TRBV7-3 combines with J gene TRBJ1-2, with D possibly TRBD1 on 6 matching bases. CDR1 SGHTA and CDR2 FQGTGA come from the germline V gene. V was shortened by 2 bases and J by 2 bases, with 9 bases between the two germline ends. This CDR3 spans 14 amino acids. The CDR3 DNA sequence: TGTGCCAGCAGCTTAGGGGGCCTAAACTATGGCTACACCTTC. Amino acid sequence: CASSLGGLNYGYTF. Variable domain in full (rest from reference TRBV7-3 and TRBJ1-2): GAGVSQTPSNKVTEKGKYVELRCDPISGHTALYWYRQSLGQGPEFLIYFQGTGAADDSGLPNDRFFAVRPEGSVSTLKIQRTERGDSAVYLCASSLGGLNYGYTFGSGTRLTVV.

This sequence joins TRBV5-6 and TRBJ2-4; D remains unclear. V was shortened by 0 bases and J by 1 base, with 11 bases between the two germline ends. The germline V gene has CDR1 SGHDT and CDR2 YYEEEE. CDR3 size: 16 residues. CDR3 region: CASSLGVGVAKNIQYF. CDR3 DNA: TGTGCCAGCAGCTTGGGAGTAGGAGTGGCCAAAAACATTCAGTACTTC.

J is TRBJ2-3 and V is TRBV9, with a possible D match to TRBD2 (6 bases). Germline CDR1 reads SGDLS; CDR2 reads YYNGEE. This CDR3 region has 16 residues. Trimming shortened V by 4 bases and J by 1 base, and 16 bases separated the two germline ends. Here the CDR3 reads CASSPQTSPGTDTQYF. For the CDR3, the DNA is TGTGCCAGCAGCCCCCAAACTAGCCCAGGCACAGATACGCAGTATTTT.

The sample holds one count of this clone. The rearrangement uses TRBV7-3 and TRBJ2-3, with 10 bases that match TRBD1. The CDR3 extends over 18 amino acids. The V and J ends lost 1 base and 0 bases, in that order; junction bases with no gene match: 7. Germline V gene sequence: CDR1 SGHTA, CDR2 FQGTGA. DNA of the CDR3: TGTGCCAGCAGCTTAAGTGGCTGGACAGGGGGGAGCACAGATACGCAGTATTTT. Translated, it gives CASSLSGWTGGSTDTQYF. Filled out from reference TRBV7-3 and TRBJ2-3, the complete variable domain reads GAGVSQTPSNKVTEKGKYVELRCDPISGHTALYWYRQSLGQGPEFLIYFQGTGAADDSGLPNDRFFAVRPEGSVSTLKIQRTERGDSAVYLCASSLSGWTGGSTDTQYFGPGTRLTVL.

The chain has TRBV6-6 and TRBJ1-6, with TRBD1 matching 8 bases. The V gene's germline CDR1 is MNHNY and CDR2 SVGAGI (reference sequence). Trimming at V came to 1 base and at J to 10 bases, leaving 3 bases not matched to a gene. This CDR3 contains 14 residues. The CDR3 bases are TGTGCCAGCAGTTACTACAGGGGGGACTCACCCCTCCACTTT. Protein sequence: CASSYYRGDSPLHF.

J is TRBJ2-1 and V is TRBV5-4; TRBD1 matches at 8 bases. This CDR3 has 16 amino acids. Looked up from germline, CDR1 is SGHNT and CDR2 is YYREEE (reference sequence). Losses at the gene ends were 3 bases for V and 6 bases for J; bases not matched to a gene: 11. CDR3 nucleotide sequence: TGTGCCAGCAGCTCACGCCTGACAGGGGCGGGCAATGAGCAGTTCTTC. This sequence encodes CASSSRLTGAGNEQFF.

The rearrangement uses TRBV23-1 and TRBJ2-3, with 10 bases lining up with TRBD2. TRBV23-1 is an open reading frame, and its role is uncertain. There are 20 residues in the CDR3. The ends lost 1 base at V and 4 bases at J; junction bases unmatched: 17. CDR3 region: CASSQLEYRSLAGEPDTQYF. The CDR3, as DNA: TGCGCCAGCAGTCAATTGGAATACCGTAGTCTAGCGGGGGAACCAGATACGCAGTATTTT.

The chain has TRBV11-2 and TRBJ2-7; 8 bases are shared with TRBD2. After removal of 0 bases from V and 0 bases from J, the junction contained 1 base not matched to a gene. The CDR3 contains 15 residues. Germline V gene data show CDR1 as SGHAT and CDR2 as FQNNGV. The CDR3 DNA is TGTGCCAGCAGCTTAGACGGGGGGGTCTCCTACGAGCAGTACTTC. Residues: CASSLDGGVSYEQYF.

The rearrangement uses TRBV2 and TRBJ2-7, with 13 bases lining up with TRBD2. This CDR3 is 16 amino acids long. CDR1 SNHLY and CDR2 FYNNEI come from the germline V gene. J was trimmed by 2 bases and V by 7 bases; bases with no gene match: 8. The CDR3 here is CASTPGTSGKTYEQYF. The CDR3 DNA is TGTGCCAGCACCCCCGGGACTAGCGGGAAGACCTACGAGCAGTACTTC.

The chain has TRBV3-1 (or the pseudogene TRBV3-2) and TRBJ2-7; the match to TRBD2 covers 8 bases. The CDR3 sequence is 14 residues long. Germline CDR1 reads LGHDT; CDR2 reads YNNKEL (reference sequence). With V trimmed by 2 bases and J by 7 bases, 7 bases remained unmatched. The CDR3 nucleotides are TGTGCCAGCAGCCAACGGGAGGGCCCGGGAGAGCAGTACTTC. Translating it yields CASSQREGPGEQYF.

The rearrangement joins TRBV6-6 to TRBJ2-2; no definite D call. In germline, CDR1 is MNHNY, CDR2 SVGAGI (reference sequence). The CDR3 runs to 14 residues. V gave up 0 bases and J gave up 3 bases, with 5 bases separating them. The CDR3 DNA is TGTGCCAGCAGTTACTCCCGAGACACCGGGGAGCTGTTTTTT. Translating it yields CASSYSRDTGELFF.

The chain recombines TRBV19 with TRBJ2-3, with 11 nucleotides matching TRBD2. Germline-derived CDR1 and CDR2 are LNHDA and SQIVND (reference sequence). V was clipped by 5 bases and J by 1 base; unmatched bases: 5. The CDR3 consists of 16 residues. The CDR3 DNA reads TGTGCCAGTAGTCGGCTAGCGGGGGGCCGCACAGATACGCAGTATTTT. Translating it yields CASSRLAGGRTDTQYF.

The CDR3 sequence is CASSESARFYEQYF. CDR3 sequence (DNA): TGTGCCAGCAGTGAGTCAGCGAGATTCTACGAGCAGTACTTC. The chain uses TRBV2 and TRBJ2-7; D gene uncertain. CDR1 is SNHLY, CDR2 FYNNEI, per germline. The CDR3 has 14 residues. V was shortened by 3 bases and J by 3 bases, with 12 bases between the two germline ends. Using reference TRBV2 and TRBJ2-7 for the parts outside the CDR3, the full variable domain is EPEVTQTPSHQVTQMGQEVILRCVPISNHLYFYWYRQILGQKVEFLVSFYNNEISEKSEIFDDQFSVERPDGSNFTLKIRSTKLEDSAMYFCASSESARFYEQYFGPGTRLTVT.

This sequence joins TRBV5-6 and TRBJ1-2, with 8 bases identical to TRBD1. Germline assignment: CDR1 SGHDT and CDR2 YYEEEE. The CDR3 length is 17 residues. J gave up 8 bases and V 3 bases, and 18 bases lay outside the gene matches. The CDR3 DNA is TGTGCCAGCAGCTCGGCCGGGACAGGTGTGTTCTCCGTCGGCTACACCTTC. Its translation: CASSSAGTGVFSVGYTF.

The rearrangement links TRBV20-1 to TRBJ1-1; D not resolved. The ends were cut back, 3 bases at V and 0 bases at J, with 14 bases in the middle. In germline, CDR1 is DFQATT, CDR2 SNEGSKA (reference sequence). This CDR3 is 15 amino acids long. The DNA for the CDR3 is TGCAGTGCTAGTGGCGGGCGCGGAATGAACACTGAAGCTTTCTTT. The encoded protein is CSASGGRGMNTEAFF.

The chain is built from TRBV19 and TRBJ2-5, with 8 positions matching TRBD1. V lost 3 bases, J lost 5 bases, and 8 bases stayed unmatched. Germline assignment: CDR1 LNHDA and CDR2 SQIVND (reference sequence). The CDR3 has 15 residues. The CDR3 loop is CASSIPGGAGETQYF. The DNA of the CDR3 is TGTGCCAGTAGTATCCCAGGGGGCGCTGGGGAGACCCAGTACTTC. The whole variable domain, filled in from reference TRBV19 and TRBJ2-5, reads DGGITQSPKYLFRKEGQNVTLSCEQNLNHDAMYWYRQDPGQGLRLIYYSQIVNDFQKGDIAEGYSVSREKKESFPLTVTSAQKNPTAFYLCASSIPGGAGETQYFGPGTRLLVL.

V gene TRBV3-1 (or the pseudogene TRBV3-2) combines with J gene TRBJ2-7; no clear D gene. V gave up 4 bases and J gave up 0 bases, with 10 bases separating them. The CDR3 spans 14 residues. Germline V gives CDR1 LGHDT, CDR2 YNNKEL (reference sequence). DNA of the CDR3: TGTGCCAGCAGCCGTTCCCGGAGCTCCTACGAGCAGTACTTC. Translation: CASSRSRSSYEQYF.

The chain combines TRBV9 with TRBJ1-5; D is possibly TRBD1 (6 bases). This CDR3 has 15 amino acids. V lost 4 bases to trimming and J lost 3 bases, with 14 bases between them. The germline V gene has CDR1 SGDLS and CDR2 YYNGEE. The DNA for the CDR3 is TGTGCCAGCAGCCCCGGGGACACCCCCAATCAGCCCCAGCATTTT. Its translation is CASSPGDTPNQPQHF.

The CDR3 bases are TGTGCCAGCAGTTACCACTGGACAGGGGGCGCGGAGACCCAGTACTTC. This encodes CASSYHWTGGAETQYF. The V gene is TRBV6-5, the J gene TRBJ2-5, with 11 bases lining up with TRBD1. CDR1 and CDR2 from the germline V gene are MNHEY and SVGAGI. V lost 2 bases and J lost 5; bases outside the gene matches: 7. The CDR3 totals 16 residues.

The J gene is TRBJ2-1, the V gene TRBV5-6, with 9 positions matching TRBD2. Per germline, CDR1 SGHDT and CDR2 YYEEEE. The CDR3 spans 16 residues. With 3 bases clipped from V and 7 bases from J, the junction kept 11 bases outside the gene matches. The CDR3 loop is CASSSSGLAGTNEQFF. In DNA, the CDR3 is TGTGCCAGCAGCTCTAGTGGTCTAGCGGGGACGAATGAGCAGTTCTTC. The entire variable domain, with the rest obtained from reference TRBV5-6 and TRBJ2-1, is as follows: DAGVTQSPTHLIKTRGQQVTLRCSPKSGHDTVSWYQQALGQGPQFIFQYYEEEERQRGNFPDRFSGHQFPNYSSELNVNALLLGDSALYLCASSSSGLAGTNEQFFGPGTRLTVL.

The V call is TRBV9, the J call TRBJ1-1; a possible D gene is TRBD1 (5 bases). Trimming took off 4 bases at V and 6 bases at J, with 16 bases between the two ends. The CDR3 extends over 14 amino acids. Germline V lookup: CDR1 SGDLS, CDR2 YYNGEE. CDR3 sequence (DNA): TGTGCCAGCAGCTTTCTCAGGGATCCCTCTGAAGCTTTCTTT. Its translation is CASSFLRDPSEAFF.